This T cell receptor beta chain is drawn from a study of blood T cells in healthy people across ages. There were healthy Caucasian individuals from Russia, aged roughly 6 to 100, serving as donors. Sample-barcoded 5' priming and a J-beta primer mix drove a second PCR of 7 to 11 cycles. From the 5' RACE reads, TCRdb called clonotypes with MiXCR, one entry per CDR3 protein. There are roughly 560,000 distinct CDR3 sequences in the sample; less than 25% occur only once, and around 10% lies in the top ten. Germline CDR1 is DFQATT and CDR2 is SNEGSKA (reference sequence). Deletions cut 1 base from V and 4 bases from J, with 11 bases between. CDR3 length: 13 amino acids. Separately, the same data were catalogued under a study of T cells of mothers and their children. From that study: Healthy Caucasian mothers, a few in number, and their six children were the donors.

The sequence derives from a boy aged 5-17 years in good health. The chain combines TRBV20-1 with TRBJ2-7, with D perhaps matching TRBD1 or TRBD2 (5 bases each). The sample consisted of blood. The CDR3 here is CSARAGREYEQYF. In nucleotides, the CDR3 is TGCAGTGCTAGAGCGGGACGAGAATACGAGCAGTACTTC.